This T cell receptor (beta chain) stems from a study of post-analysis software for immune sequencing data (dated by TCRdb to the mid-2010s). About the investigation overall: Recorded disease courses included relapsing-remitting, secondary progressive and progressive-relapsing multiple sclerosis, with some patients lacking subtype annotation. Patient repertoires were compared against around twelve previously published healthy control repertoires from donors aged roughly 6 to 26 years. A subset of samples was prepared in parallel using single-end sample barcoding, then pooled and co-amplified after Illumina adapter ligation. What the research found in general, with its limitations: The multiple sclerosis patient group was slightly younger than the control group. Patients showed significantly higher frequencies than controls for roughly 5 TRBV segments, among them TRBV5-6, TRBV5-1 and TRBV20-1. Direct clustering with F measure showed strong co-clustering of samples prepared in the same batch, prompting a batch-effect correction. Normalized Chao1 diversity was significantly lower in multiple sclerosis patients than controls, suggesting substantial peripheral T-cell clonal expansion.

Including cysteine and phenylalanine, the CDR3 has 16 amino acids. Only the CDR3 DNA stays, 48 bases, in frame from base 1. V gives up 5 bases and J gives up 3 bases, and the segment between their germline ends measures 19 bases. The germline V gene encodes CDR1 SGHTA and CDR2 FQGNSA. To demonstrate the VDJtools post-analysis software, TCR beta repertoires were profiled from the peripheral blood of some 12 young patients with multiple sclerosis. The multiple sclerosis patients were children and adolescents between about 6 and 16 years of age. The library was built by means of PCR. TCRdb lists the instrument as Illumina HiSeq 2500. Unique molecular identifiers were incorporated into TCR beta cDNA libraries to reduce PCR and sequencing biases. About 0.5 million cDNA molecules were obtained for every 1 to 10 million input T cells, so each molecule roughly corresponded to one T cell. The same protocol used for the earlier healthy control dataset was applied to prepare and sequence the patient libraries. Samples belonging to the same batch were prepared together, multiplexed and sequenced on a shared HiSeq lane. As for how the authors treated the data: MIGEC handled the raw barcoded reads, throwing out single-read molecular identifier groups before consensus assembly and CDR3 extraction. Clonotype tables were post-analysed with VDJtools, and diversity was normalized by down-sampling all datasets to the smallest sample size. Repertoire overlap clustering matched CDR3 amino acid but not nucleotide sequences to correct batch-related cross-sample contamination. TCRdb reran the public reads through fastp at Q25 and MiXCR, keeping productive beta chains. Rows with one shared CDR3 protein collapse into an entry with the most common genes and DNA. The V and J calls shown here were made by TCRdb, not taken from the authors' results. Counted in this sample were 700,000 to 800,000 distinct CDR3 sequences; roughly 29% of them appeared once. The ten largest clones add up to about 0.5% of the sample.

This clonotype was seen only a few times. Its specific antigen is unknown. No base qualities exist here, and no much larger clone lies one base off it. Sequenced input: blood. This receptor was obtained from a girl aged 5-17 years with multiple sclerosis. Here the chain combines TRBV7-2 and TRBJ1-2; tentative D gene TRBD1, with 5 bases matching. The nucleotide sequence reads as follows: TGTGCCAGCAGCCCATCCGACAGCGCCAAACACTATGGCTACACCTTC. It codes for CASSPSDSAKHYGYTF. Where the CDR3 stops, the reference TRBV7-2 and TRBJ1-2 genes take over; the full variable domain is GAGVSQSPSNKVTEKGKDVELRCDPISGHTALYWYRQSLGQGLEFLIYFQGNSAPDKSGLPSDRFSAERTGGSVSTLTIQRTQQEDSAVYLCASSPSDSAKHYGYTFGSGTRLTVV.